Sequencing of this T cell receptor (beta chain) was carried out in a study of blood T cell repertoires in acute mononucleosis (dated by TCRdb to about 2020). About the full investigation: Acute-phase samples, which represented the primary response, were collected within 2 weeks of symptom onset. During acute infection, mean YVL-BR-specific and GLC-BM-specific cells made up about 2% and 1% of blood CD8 T cells. A mean blood EBV load of around 4 log10 genome copies per million B cells was observed during acute infection, and a mean blood EBV load of around 2.6 was observed at convalescence. The investigation overall reported the following: Because only a fraction of each donor's blood was analyzed, sampling error might partly explain the low overlap between acute and convalescent clonotypes. With only a few donors in the cohort, group averages were based on very few individuals. Just roughly 8.1% of the unique acute clonotypes remained in convalescence, but these persisting clonotypes accounted for most of the response, and new, diverse de novo clonotypes seemingly replaced the other acute clonotypes. In TCR repertoire selection for BRLF1 (YVL-BR), TCRalpha CDR3 motifs took on a dominant role, whereas TCRbeta played only a minimal one.

The time point tag for this specimen amounts to: acute infectious mononucleosis, at clinical presentation within 2 weeks of symptom onset (visit 1). Over primary infection, the study followed CD8 T cell responses to two immunodominant EBV epitopes: BRLF1 109 (YVL-BR) and BMLF1 280 (GLC-BM). A positive serum heterophile antibody test and EBV viral capsid antigen-specific IgM indicated primary EBV infection. Total CD8 T cells were first enriched from PBMCs by magnetic positive selection (MACS). A FACSAria III was used to sort live CD3+ CD8+ tetramer+ cells to over 85% purity. Cell sorting used a PE-conjugated tetramer carrying the BRLF1 109-117 peptide. Directly ex vivo after tetramer sorting, the TCR repertoires of EBV epitope-specific CD8 T cells were deep-sequenced at acute infection and at convalescence. Three people aged roughly 18 to 30 with clinical acute infectious mononucleosis and laboratory evidence of primary EBV infection were used as donors. Heparinized peripheral blood was collected when donors presented clinically with mononucleosis symptoms and again about 6 months afterward. Ficoll-Paque density gradient centrifugation was used to isolate PBMCs.

For TCR profiling, total RNA from no fewer than 9,000 sorted tetramer+ CD8 T cells was reverse transcribed into cDNA. CDR3 regions were PCR-amplified with primers annealing to V and J regions, and unique molecular identifiers were added to track templates. The immunoSEQ platform, including its sequencing and error-correction standards, was used to profile TCRalpha and TCRbeta chains. The paper's processing steps were these. Clonal copy numbers were corrected for sequencing and PCR errors, and IMGT conventions were followed to define CDR3s. Analysis was limited to productive rearrangements and used immunoSEQ Analyzer versions 2.0 and 3.0, and gene-pairing frequencies were further processed in Microsoft Excel. Circos plots were used to visualize V-J pairings, and MEME together with a custom motifSearch program was used to find CDR3 motifs. The probability of generation of TCR sequences was calculated using the OLGA algorithm. Clonotypes seen at both visits were called persistent; those seen only acutely were nonpersistent; those seen only at convalescence were de novo. An amino acid clonotype used by more than one donor was defined as a public TCR. TCRdb retrieved this table from immuneACCESS and kept in-frame rearrangements only. Not all clones are present; in checked studies, unresolved V genes account for under half, and no reason is known for the remainder. V and J calls and clone size are as listed in that table; D and trimming were resolved from the DNA. Across this sample there are 6,000 to 9,000 clones, with 25% to 30% seen only once. Around 26% of the sample is taken by the ten largest.

The germline V gene provides CDR1 ENHRY and CDR2 SYGVKD. CDR3 length: 16 amino acids, cysteine to phenylalanine. The sequence is cut down to CDR3 DNA, 48 bases in frame from base 1. V loses 10 bases, J loses 2 bases, and the germline ends lie 24 bases apart. This clone was observed a single time. No clone much larger than this one lies a single base away; base qualities are absent. One read alone lends weak support. The chain couples TRBV10-3 to TRBJ2-7; the D gene cannot be resolved beyond TRBD1 or TRBD2, each matching 5 bases. Material: EBV YVL epitope tetramer+ CD8+ T cells sorted from PBMCs, obtained during acute infectious mononucleosis. The sample's cell subset or site, from its label and the paper: CD8 T cells binding a tetramer with EBV BRLF1 109-117 peptide (YVL-BR). The receptor comes from a young woman with infectious mononucleosis caused by EBV. The DNA sequence is given as TGTGCCAGCAGCCCAACATTGCAGGGAGTCGCCTACGAGCAGTACTTC. This sequence encodes CASSPTLQGVAYEQYF.